This T cell receptor beta chain is drawn from a study of cytomegalovirus exposure and HLA in healthy donors. Use of 60 Vbeta and 13 Jbeta primers characterized the PCR. Assay: immunoSEQ multiplex PCR; the TCRdb copy retains only in-frame clones and omits some. The table lists 95,000 to 100,000 clones, about 80% of them singletons. The ends were cut back, 5 bases at V and 4 bases at J, with 6 bases in the middle. This CDR3 contains 11 residues. Looked up from germline, CDR1 is SGHTA and CDR2 is FQGNSA. This TCR was recovered from a man between 35 and 55 years old in good health and CMV-seronegative. V usage is TRBV7-2 and J usage is TRBJ2-7; no definite D call. Specimen: PBMCs. The CDR3 protein is CASSLSYEQYF. The CDR3, as DNA: TGTGCCAGCAGCCTATCTTACGAGCAGTACTTC.